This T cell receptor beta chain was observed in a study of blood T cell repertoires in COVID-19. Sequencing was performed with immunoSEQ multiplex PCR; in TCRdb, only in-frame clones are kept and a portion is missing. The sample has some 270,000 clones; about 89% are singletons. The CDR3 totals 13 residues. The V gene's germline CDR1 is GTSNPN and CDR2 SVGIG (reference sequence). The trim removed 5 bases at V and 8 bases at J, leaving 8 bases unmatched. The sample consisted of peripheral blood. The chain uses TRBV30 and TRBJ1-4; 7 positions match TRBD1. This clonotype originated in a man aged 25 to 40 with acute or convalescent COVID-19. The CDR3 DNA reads TGTGCCTGGCAATCGACAGGGAGGGAAAAACTGTTTTTT. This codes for CAWQSTGREKLFF.